This TCR beta chain was recovered during a study of blood T cell repertoires in COVID-19. Cohorts were assigned according to the clinical history that participants reported. Here immunoSEQ multiplex PCR was the method, and the copy in TCRdb shows in-frame clones only, minus some. This table holds 150,000 to 250,000 clones, 87% found once. Germline values: CDR1 LGHNA, CDR2 YNFKEQ. The CDR3 runs to 15 residues. Trimming removed 0 bases from V and 4 bases from J, with 12 bases in between. The TCR sequence derives from a woman in her thirties who had recovered from COVID-19. V usage is TRBV4-2 and J usage is TRBJ1-1, with a weak D call TRBD1 (6 bases). Source material: PBMCs or T cells enriched from blood (not recorded which). CDR3 in amino acids: CASSQDIRDITEAFF. The CDR3, as DNA: TGTGCCAGCAGCCAAGATATCCGGGACATCACTGAAGCTTTCTTT.